The source of this TCR beta chain is a study of blood T cell dynamics during melanoma immunotherapy. J gave up 8 bases and V 5 bases, and 4 bases lay outside the gene matches. Looked up from germline, CDR1 is SQVTM and CDR2 is ANQGSEA. The CDR3 sequence is 11 residues long. This table comes from immunoSEQ multiplex PCR, and its TCRdb copy is limited to in-frame clones, with some not included. The repertoire holds 4,200 or so clones, 90% to 98% seen once, with 1% to 1.5% in the top ten. Concerning this clone: What it recognizes is unknown.

Study observations and caveats: Immune-effector CD8+ cells best matched cell-free DNA CDR3 sequences and were most clonal.

Time point defined: pre-treatment baseline. Blood was drawn before treatment and at week 3 after checkpoint blockade. The chain has TRBV29-1 and TRBJ1-2; 8 bases are shared with TRBD1. Sequenced here: effector memory CD8+ T cells from blood, sampled from a patient treated with checkpoint blockade. This clonotype originated in a human donor with melanoma. The CDR3 here is CSVHDRGGYTF. For the CDR3, the DNA is TGCAGCGTTCATGACAGGGGAGGCTACACCTTC.